These 17 T cell receptor beta chains share one sample of origin, sequenced in a study of shared clonotypes between healthy human individuals. CD45RO-negative, CCR7-selected cells formed the naive CD8 fraction, which excluded terminally differentiated effector memory CD45RA+ cells. Libraries were prepared by immunoSEQ multiplex PCR; TCRdb keeps only in-frame clonotypes and omits some of them. The sample has around 2,000,000 clones, just under 95% seen once. Specimen: naive CD8+ T cells sorted from blood. The origin of the receptors is a man between 18 and 35 years old in good health.

Of note for this clone: The same CDR3 is also encoded by other DNA sequences in this sample. The rearrangement links TRBV7-8 to TRBJ2-1; 10 bases line up with TRBD2. This CDR3 is 15 amino acids long. CDR1 is SGHVS and CDR2 is FQNEAQ in the germline V gene. The ends lost 5 bases at V and 4 bases at J; junction bases unmatched: 5. For the CDR3, the DNA is TGTGCCAGCAGCCTAGGACTAGCGGATTACAATGAGCAGTTCTTC. Translation: CASSLGLADYNEQFF.

This clone was observed a handful of times. Here the CDR3 DNA reads TGTGCCTGGAGTGTACAAGGGGGGTACACTGAAGCTTTCTTT. This encodes CAWSVQGGYTEAFF. The chain has TRBV30 and TRBJ1-1, with D perhaps TRBD1 (6 bases). Between the trimmed V and J ends, which lost 0 bases and 3 bases, there was a span of 11 bases. Germline V gene data show CDR1 as GTSNPN and CDR2 as SVGIG (reference sequence). The CDR3 is made up of 14 amino acids. Filled out from reference TRBV30 and TRBJ1-1, the complete variable domain reads SQTIHQWPATLVQPVGSPLSLECTVEGTSNPNLYWYRQAAGRGLQLLFYSVGIGQISSEVPQNLSASRPQDRQFILSSKKLLLSDSGFYLCAWSVQGGYTEAFFGQGTRLTVV.

Worth noting for this clone: This CDR3 is also generated by other DNA sequences in the sample. The chain carries TRBV9 and TRBJ1-6; 8 nucleotides align to TRBD1. The CDR3 consists of 13 residues. Germline loops: CDR1 SGDLS, CDR2 YYNGEE. V gave up 4 bases and J gave up 10 bases; unmatched junction bases: 4. CDR3 coding DNA: TGTGCCAGCAGCCCCGGACAGGGCTCACCCCTCCACTTT. Translated: CASSPGQGSPLHF.

The rearrangement links TRBV6-1 to TRBJ2-1; D is possibly TRBD2 (6 bases). The CDR3 spans 14 residues. The germline CDR1 and CDR2 sequences are MNHNS and SASEGT. With 4 bases removed from V and 5 bases from J, the gap between germline ends came to 12 bases. The CDR3 sequence: CASSGGGGNNEQFF. The CDR3 DNA follows: TGTGCCAGCAGTGGGGGAGGAGGAAACAATGAGCAGTTCTTC.

This chain's CDR3 is CATSRDLGVAFF. The CDR3 nucleotides read TGTGCCACCAGCCGCGATCTGGGGGTAGCTTTCTTT. The J gene is TRBJ1-1, the V gene TRBV15; TRBD1 might be the D (5 bases). CDR3 length: 12 amino acids. V was shortened by 5 bases and J by 10 bases, with 14 bases between the two germline ends. From germline, CDR1 is LNHNV and CDR2 YYDKDF (reference sequence).

The rearrangement joins TRBV2 to TRBJ2-5; D gene ambiguous. The ends were cut back, 4 bases at V and 5 bases at J, with 5 bases in the middle. The CDR3 is 11 residues long. Looked up from germline, CDR1 is SNHLY and CDR2 is FYNNEI. This CDR3 reads CASSALETQYF. The CDR3 coding sequence is TGTGCCAGCAGTGCCCTGGAGACCCAGTACTTC.

This clone was found once. The chain uses TRBV4-1 and TRBJ2-1; 10 positions match TRBD1. The CDR3 is 16 amino acids. Losses at the gene ends were 5 bases for V and 6 bases for J; bases not matched to a gene: 10. Germline CDR1 MGHRA, CDR2 YSYEKL. The CDR3 protein is CASSSRQGALPNEQFF. The CDR3 coding sequence is TGCGCCAGCAGCTCGCGACAGGGGGCGCTTCCCAATGAGCAGTTCTTC.

CDR3 amino acids: CASSVNPTSGDTDTQYF. The CDR3 nucleotides are TGTGCCAGCAGCGTAAACCCGACTAGCGGGGATACAGATACGCAGTATTTT. The rearrangement joins TRBV9 to TRBJ2-3; 11 bases are a match to TRBD2. The length of the CDR3 is 17 residues. V shed 1 base and J 3 bases; nucleotides not matched to a gene: 7. Germline-derived CDR1 and CDR2 are SGDLS and YYNGEE.

The chain links TRBV21-1 to TRBJ1-5. TRBV21-1 is given as a pseudogene. The CDR3 contains 17 residues. CDR3 in amino acids: CASTYDTGSSGNQPQHF. CDR3 nucleotide sequence: TGTGCCAGCACCTATGACACGGGAAGTTCGGGCAATCAGCCCCAGCATTTT.

The V call is TRBV30, the J call TRBJ2-7; TRBD1 might be the D (5 bases). This CDR3 spans 13 amino acids. With 2 bases removed from V and 2 bases from J, the gap between germline ends came to 10 bases. Germline V lookup: CDR1 GTSNPN, CDR2 SVGIG (reference sequence). The CDR3 loop is CAWSQGGPYEQYF. The CDR3 coding sequence is TGTGCCTGGAGTCAGGGTGGGCCCTACGAGCAGTACTTC.

The CDR3 DNA follows: TGTGCCAGCAGCTCCGGGACAGGGGAGGACAATGAGCAGTTCTTC. It specifies CASSSGTGEDNEQFF. The chain uses TRBV7-9 and TRBJ2-1; 10 nucleotides line up with TRBD1. V lost 4 bases to trimming and J lost 5 bases; unmatched junction nucleotides: 5. This CDR3 has 15 residues. CDR1 is SEHNR and CDR2 is FQNEAQ in the germline V gene (reference sequence). The full variable domain, completed using reference TRBV7-9 and TRBJ2-1, is DTGVSQNPRHKITKRGQNVTFRCDPISEHNRLYWYRQTLGQGPEFLTYFQNEAQLEKSRLLSDRFSAERPKGSFSTLEIQRTEQGDSAMYLCASSSGTGEDNEQFFGPGTRLTVL.

Comments on this clone: Other DNA sequences of this sample code for an identical CDR3. This chain links TRBV6-5 with TRBJ2-7, with D maybe TRBD2 (5 bases). The V end was cut by 4 bases, the J end by 5 bases, with 6 bases between. CDR3 length equals 11 residues. Looked up from germline, CDR1 is MNHEY and CDR2 is SVGAGI. CDR3 loop: CASSSGNEQYF. The CDR3 DNA follows: TGTGCCAGCAGTTCCGGGAACGAGCAGTACTTC.

V is TRBV9 and J is TRBJ1-3; TRBD1 matches 7 bases. Germline V gives CDR1 SGDLS, CDR2 YYNGEE. The J segment lost 0 bases and the V segment lost 4 bases, leaving 7 bases of the junction unmatched. The CDR3 extends over 16 amino acids. In DNA form, the CDR3 reads TGTGCCAGCAGCCCCGGAGGGGGCTCCTCTGGAAACACCATATATTTT. It is translated as CASSPGGGSSGNTIYF. Filled out from reference TRBV9 and TRBJ1-3, the complete variable domain reads DSGVTQTPKHLITATGQRVTLRCSPRSGDLSVYWYQQSLDQGLQFLIQYYNGEERAKGNILERFSAQQFPDLHSELNLSSLELGDSALYFCASSPGGGSSGNTIYFGEGSWLTVV.

The V call is TRBV27, the J call TRBJ2-3; D call uncertain. V lost 3 bases and J 6 bases, leaving 10 bases between the germline ends. This CDR3 is built from 13 residues. The germline CDR1 and CDR2 sequences are MNHEY and SMNVEV (reference sequence). The CDR3 reads CASSFGVGDTQYF. DNA of the CDR3: TGTGCCAGCAGTTTTGGCGTAGGGGATACGCAGTATTTT.

Concerning this clone: This specimen includes other DNA sequences encoding the same CDR3. The J gene is TRBJ2-1, the V gene TRBV9; D not resolved. This CDR3 region has 13 residues. Trimming stripped 0 bases from V and 5 bases from J, with 6 bases between. CDR1 and CDR2 from the germline V gene are SGDLS and YYNGEE. The DNA of the CDR3 is TGTGCCAGCAGCGTAGGGACGAACAATGAGCAGTTCTTC. This gives the protein CASSVGTNNEQFF.

The chain employs TRBV13 and TRBJ2-3; unclear D gene. V was trimmed by 5 bases and J by 0 bases, leaving 12 bases between them. In germline, CDR1 is PRHDT, CDR2 FYEKMQ (reference sequence). CDR3 length equals 15 residues. The CDR3 DNA follows: TGTGCCAGCAGCGAAAGGGTTTCTAGCACAGATACGCAGTATTTT. Translated: CASSERVSSTDTQYF. Combining the CDR3 with reference TRBV13 and TRBJ2-3 gives the whole variable domain AAGVIQSPRHLIKEKRETATLKCYPIPRHDTVYWYQQGPGQDPQFLISFYEKMQSDKGSIPDRFSAQQFSDYHSELNMSSLELGDSALYFCASSERVSSTDTQYFGPGTRLTVL.

The gene calls are TRBV29-1 and TRBJ2-2; no clear D gene. Trimming took 2 bases from V and 3 from J, leaving 7 bases between them. CDR3 length equals 13 residues. Germline V gives CDR1 SQVTM, CDR2 ANQGSEA. The CDR3 bases are TGCAGCGTTGAACCGGGCTACACCGGGGAGCTGTTTTTT. Its protein product is CSVEPGYTGELFF.